This T cell receptor beta chain was found in a study of T cell repertoires in cytomegalovirus infection. For the study at large: Matching HLA type and CMV infection were both indicated by public TCR beta signatures.

For this clonotype: Its antigen is as yet unknown.

MiXCR, applied by TCRdb to the reads, yields one record per CDR3 protein. This sample has approximately 190,000 distinct CDR3 sequences; roughly 30% occur once, and the top ten carry 30% to 40%. Points from the study as a whole: Summed public TCR beta family frequency identified CMV carriers bearing the relevant HLA. The ex vivo response was dominated by HLA-C-restricted CMV-specific TCR beta clonotypes.

The source material was PBMCs. The TCR originated in a human donor in good health (CMV status not recorded). Some clones in this sample may be carry-over from other donors' samples.

CDR3: CASSFGTNEAFF. Here the CDR3 DNA reads TGTGCCAGCAGTTTTGGCACTAATGAAGCTTTCTTT. This chain joins TRBV12-3 or TRBV12-4 and TRBJ1-1; no firm D call. V was pared by 3 bases and J by 7 bases, with 9 bases between. The CDR3 contains 12 residues.